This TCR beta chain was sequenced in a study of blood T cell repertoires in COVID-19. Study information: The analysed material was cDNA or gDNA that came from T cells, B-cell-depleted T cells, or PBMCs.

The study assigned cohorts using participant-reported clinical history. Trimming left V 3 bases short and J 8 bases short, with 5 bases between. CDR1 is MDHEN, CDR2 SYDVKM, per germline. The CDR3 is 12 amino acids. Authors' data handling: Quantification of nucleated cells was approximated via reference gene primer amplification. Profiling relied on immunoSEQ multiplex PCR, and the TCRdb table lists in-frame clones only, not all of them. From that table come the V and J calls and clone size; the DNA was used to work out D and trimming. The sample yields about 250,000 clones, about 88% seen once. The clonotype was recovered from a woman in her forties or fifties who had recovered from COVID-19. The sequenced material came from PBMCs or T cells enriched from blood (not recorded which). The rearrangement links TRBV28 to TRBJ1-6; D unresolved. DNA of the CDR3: TGTGCCAGCAGTTTCCGGGATTCACCCCTCCACTTT. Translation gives CASSFRDSPLHF.